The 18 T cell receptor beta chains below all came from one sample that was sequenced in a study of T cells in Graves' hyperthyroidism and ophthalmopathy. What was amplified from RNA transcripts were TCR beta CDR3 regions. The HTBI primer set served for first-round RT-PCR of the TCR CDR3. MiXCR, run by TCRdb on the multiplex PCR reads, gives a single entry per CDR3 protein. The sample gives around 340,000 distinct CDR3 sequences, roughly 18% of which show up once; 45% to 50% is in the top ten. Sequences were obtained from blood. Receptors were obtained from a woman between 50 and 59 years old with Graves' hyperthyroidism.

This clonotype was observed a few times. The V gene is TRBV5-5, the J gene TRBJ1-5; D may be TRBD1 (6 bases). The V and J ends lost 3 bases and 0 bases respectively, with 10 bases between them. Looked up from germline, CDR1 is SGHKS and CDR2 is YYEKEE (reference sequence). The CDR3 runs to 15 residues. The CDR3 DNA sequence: TGTGCCAGCAGCTCGGCAGGGGTTAGCAATCAGCCCCAGCATTTT. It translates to CASSSAGVSNQPQHF.

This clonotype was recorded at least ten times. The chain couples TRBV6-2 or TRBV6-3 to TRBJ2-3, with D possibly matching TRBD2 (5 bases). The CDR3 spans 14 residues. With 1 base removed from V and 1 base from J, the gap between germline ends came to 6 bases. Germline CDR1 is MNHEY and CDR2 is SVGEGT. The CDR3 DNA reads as TGTGCCAGCAGTTACTTCGGGGGCACAGATACGCAGTATTTT. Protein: CASSYFGGTDTQYF.

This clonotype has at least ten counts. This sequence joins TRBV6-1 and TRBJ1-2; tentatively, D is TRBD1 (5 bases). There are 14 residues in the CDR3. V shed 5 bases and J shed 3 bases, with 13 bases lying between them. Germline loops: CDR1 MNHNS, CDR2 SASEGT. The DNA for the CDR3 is TGTGCCAGCAGTAACGTCCAGGGCTACTATGGCTACACCTTC. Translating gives CASSNVQGYYGYTF.

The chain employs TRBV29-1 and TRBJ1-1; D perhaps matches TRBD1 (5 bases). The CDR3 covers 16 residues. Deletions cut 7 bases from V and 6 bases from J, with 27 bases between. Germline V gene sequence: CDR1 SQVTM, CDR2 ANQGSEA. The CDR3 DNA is TGCAGCGGGGCGAAGGCTTTAATTGGGGGTGTAGCTGAAGCTTTCTTT. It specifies CSGAKALIGGVAEAFF.

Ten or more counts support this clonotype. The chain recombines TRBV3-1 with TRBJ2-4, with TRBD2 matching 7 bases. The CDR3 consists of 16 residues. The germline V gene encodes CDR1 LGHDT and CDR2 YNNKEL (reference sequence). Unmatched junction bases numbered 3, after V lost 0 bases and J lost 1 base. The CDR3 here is CASSQDPGGAKNIQYF. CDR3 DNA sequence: TGTGCCAGCAGCCAAGACCCGGGAGGTGCCAAAAACATTCAGTACTTC.

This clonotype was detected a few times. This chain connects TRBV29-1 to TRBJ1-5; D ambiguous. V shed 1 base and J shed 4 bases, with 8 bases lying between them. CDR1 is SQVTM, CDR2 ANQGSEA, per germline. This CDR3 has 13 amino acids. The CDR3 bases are TGCAGCGTTGAAGGGCGCGGGAATCAGCCCCAGCATTTT. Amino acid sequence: CSVEGRGNQPQHF.

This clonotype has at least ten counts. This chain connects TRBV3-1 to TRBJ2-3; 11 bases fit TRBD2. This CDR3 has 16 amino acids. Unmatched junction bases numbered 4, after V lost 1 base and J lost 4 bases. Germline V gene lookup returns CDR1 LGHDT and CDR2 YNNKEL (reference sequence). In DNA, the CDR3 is TGTGCCAGCAGCCAAGGCCCGACTAGCGGGGCAGATACGCAGTATTTT. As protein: CASSQGPTSGADTQYF.

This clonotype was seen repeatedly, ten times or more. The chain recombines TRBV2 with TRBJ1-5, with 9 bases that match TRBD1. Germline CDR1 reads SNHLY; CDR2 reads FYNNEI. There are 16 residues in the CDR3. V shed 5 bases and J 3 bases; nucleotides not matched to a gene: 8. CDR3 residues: CASSSRRTGDNQPQHF. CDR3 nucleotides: TGTGCCAGCAGTTCCAGAAGGACAGGGGACAATCAGCCCCAGCATTTT.

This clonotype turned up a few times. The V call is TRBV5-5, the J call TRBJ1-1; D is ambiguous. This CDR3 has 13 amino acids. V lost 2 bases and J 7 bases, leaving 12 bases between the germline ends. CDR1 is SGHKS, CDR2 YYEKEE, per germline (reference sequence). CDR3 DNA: TGTGCCAGCAGCTTTCCGGGTTCCAGTGAAGCTTTCTTT. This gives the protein CASSFPGSSEAFF.

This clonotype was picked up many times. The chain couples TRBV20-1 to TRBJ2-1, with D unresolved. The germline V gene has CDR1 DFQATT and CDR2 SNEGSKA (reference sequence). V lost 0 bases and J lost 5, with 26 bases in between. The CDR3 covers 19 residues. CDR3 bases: TGCAGTGCTAGAGACCATCTATACCTCGCCCGGCCGGTTGACAATGAGCAGTTCTTC. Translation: CSARDHLYLARPVDNEQFF.

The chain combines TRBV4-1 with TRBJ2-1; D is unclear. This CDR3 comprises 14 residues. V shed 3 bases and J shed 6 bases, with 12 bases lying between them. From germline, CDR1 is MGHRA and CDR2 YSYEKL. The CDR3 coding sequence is TGCGCCAGCAGCCAGCCTACGATGGGCAATGAGCAGTTCTTC. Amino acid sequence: CASSQPTMGNEQFF.

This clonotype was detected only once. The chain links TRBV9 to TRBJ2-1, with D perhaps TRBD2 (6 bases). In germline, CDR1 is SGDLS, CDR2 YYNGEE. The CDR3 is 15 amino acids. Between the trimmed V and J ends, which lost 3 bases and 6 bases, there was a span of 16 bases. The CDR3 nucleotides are TGTGCCAGCAGCGAGGGAGTGGTAGCGGCCAATGAGCAGTTCTTC. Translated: CASSEGVVAANEQFF.

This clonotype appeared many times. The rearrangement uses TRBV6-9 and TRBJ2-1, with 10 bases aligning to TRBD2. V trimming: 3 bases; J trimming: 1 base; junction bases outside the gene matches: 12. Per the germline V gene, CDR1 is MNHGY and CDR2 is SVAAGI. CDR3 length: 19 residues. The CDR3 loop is CASSYPPNSGGRSYNEQFF. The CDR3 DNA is TGTGCCAGCAGTTACCCACCAAATAGCGGGGGGCGATCCTACAATGAGCAGTTCTTC.

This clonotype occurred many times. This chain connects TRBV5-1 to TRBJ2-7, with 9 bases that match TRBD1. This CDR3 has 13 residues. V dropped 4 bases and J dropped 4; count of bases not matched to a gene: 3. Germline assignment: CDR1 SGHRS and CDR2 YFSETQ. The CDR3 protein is CASSRDRGYEQYF. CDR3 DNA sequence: TGCGCCAGCAGCCGTGACAGGGGGTACGAGCAGTACTTC.

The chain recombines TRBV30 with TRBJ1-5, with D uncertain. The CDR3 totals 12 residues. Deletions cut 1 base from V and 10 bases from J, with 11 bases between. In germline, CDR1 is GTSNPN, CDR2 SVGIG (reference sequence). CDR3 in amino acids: CAWSEVVGPQHF. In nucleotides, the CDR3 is TGTGCCTGGAGTGAGGTAGTGGGCCCCCAGCATTTT. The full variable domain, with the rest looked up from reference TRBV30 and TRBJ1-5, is SQTIHQWPATLVQPVGSPLSLECTVEGTSNPNLYWYRQAAGRGLQLLFYSVGIGQISSEVPQNLSASRPQDRQFILSSKKLLLSDSGFYLCAWSEVVGPQHFGDGTRLSIL.

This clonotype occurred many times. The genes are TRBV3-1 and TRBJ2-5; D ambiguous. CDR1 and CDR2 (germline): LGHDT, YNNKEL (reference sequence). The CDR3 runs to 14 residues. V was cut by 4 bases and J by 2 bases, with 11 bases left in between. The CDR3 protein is CASSLIGQQETQYF. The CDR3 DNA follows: TGTGCCAGCAGCCTGATCGGGCAGCAAGAGACCCAGTACTTC.

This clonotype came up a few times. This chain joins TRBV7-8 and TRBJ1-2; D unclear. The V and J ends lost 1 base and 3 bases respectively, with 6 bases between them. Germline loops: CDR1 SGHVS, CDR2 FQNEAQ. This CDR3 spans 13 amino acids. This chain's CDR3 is CASSLGRDYGYTF. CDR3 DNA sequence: TGTGCCAGCAGCTTAGGAAGGGACTATGGCTACACCTTC.

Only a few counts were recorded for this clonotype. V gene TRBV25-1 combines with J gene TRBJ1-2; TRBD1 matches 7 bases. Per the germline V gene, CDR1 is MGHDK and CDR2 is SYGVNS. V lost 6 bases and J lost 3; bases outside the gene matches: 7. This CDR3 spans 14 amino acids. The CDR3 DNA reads TGTGCCAGCAGCGAACAGGGGTACTACTATGGCTACACCTTC. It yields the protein CASSEQGYYYGYTF.